The 21 T cell receptor beta chains in this list originate from one sample, sequenced in a study of OX40 agonist ivuxolimab in advanced cancers. Here immunoSEQ multiplex PCR was the method, and the copy in TCRdb shows in-frame clones only, minus some. The sample contains some 60,000 clones, about 90% of which appear only once. The sample here was CD4+ or CD8+ T cells sorted from blood, taken in a trial of the OX40 agonist ivuxolimab. Receptors were obtained from an adult with an advanced solid tumor such as melanoma, head and neck, liver or kidney cancer.

The genes are TRBV7-2 and TRBJ1-4; maybe TRBD1 (6 bases). V lost 5 bases and J lost 8, with 18 bases in between. Germline CDR1 reads SGHTA; CDR2 reads FQGNSA. The CDR3 extends over 15 amino acids. The CDR3 is CASSGSGAPGEKLFF. CDR3 bases: TGTGCCAGCAGCGGGTCGGGGGCCCCAGGCGAAAAACTGTTTTTT.

The CDR3 region is CASRPTGGAYEQYF. For the CDR3, the DNA is TGTGCCAGCAGACCCACAGGCGGAGCCTACGAGCAGTACTTC. This rearrangement joins TRBV2 to TRBJ2-7, with a possible D match to TRBD1 (5 bases). Between the trimmed V and J ends, which lost 6 bases and 2 bases, there was a span of 14 bases. CDR3 length: 14 residues. Germline loops: CDR1 SNHLY, CDR2 FYNNEI.

This clone was counted once. The chain recombines TRBV11-2 with TRBJ2-5; the match to TRBD2 covers 12 bases. With 5 bases clipped from V and 5 bases from J, the junction kept 3 bases outside the gene matches. CDR3 length: 14 residues. Germline V lookup: CDR1 SGHAT, CDR2 FQNNGV. Here the CDR3 DNA reads TGTGCCAGCAGCGCTACTAGCGGGAGGGAGACCCAGTACTTC. Translating it yields CASSATSGRETQYF.

The genes are TRBV21-1 and TRBJ2-1; TRBD2, as called in the table, went unchecked against the DNA. TRBV21-1 is marked as a pseudogene. The CDR3 is 16 amino acids. The CDR3 loop reads CASSKLTSENYNEQFF. The DNA for the CDR3 is TGTGCCAGCAGCAAATTGACTAGCGAAAACTACAATGAGCAGTTCTTC.

This chain uses TRBV28 with TRBJ2-7; D may be TRBD2 (6 bases). The CDR3 has 14 amino acids. In germline, CDR1 is MDHEN, CDR2 SYDVKM. V lost 6 bases, J lost 7 bases, and 19 bases lay in between. The CDR3 reads CASRNLLGGWEQYF. CDR3 DNA: TGTGCCAGCAGAAACCTCCTGGGGGGATGGGAGCAGTACTTC. Looking up the rest from reference TRBV28 and TRBJ2-7 gives the full variable domain: DVKVTQSSRYLVKRTGEKVFLECVQDMDHENMFWYRQDPGLGLRLIYFSYDVKMKEKGDIPEGYSVSREKKERFSLILESASTNQTSMYLCASRNLLGGWEQYFGPGTRLTVT.

CDR3 sequence reads: CASRYRGPYNEQFF. The CDR3 DNA sequence: TGTGCCAGCAGGTACAGGGGACCCTACAATGAGCAGTTCTTC. The rearrangement uses TRBV28 and TRBJ2-1, with 7 positions matching TRBD1. Germline CDR1 is MDHEN and CDR2 is SYDVKM. Trimming cost V 6 bases and J 2 bases; bases outside gene matches: 4. The CDR3 extends over 14 amino acids.

This sequence joins TRBV18 and TRBJ1-4; 7 bases are a match to TRBD1. The CDR3 is 15 amino acids. With V trimmed by 3 bases and J by 7 bases, 8 bases remained unmatched. Per germline, CDR1 KGHSH and CDR2 LQKENI. CDR3 residues: CASSPFEGAGEKLFF. The CDR3, as DNA: TGTGCCAGCTCACCCTTCGAGGGGGCCGGTGAAAAACTGTTTTTT. Combining the CDR3 with reference TRBV18 and TRBJ1-4 gives the whole variable domain NAGVMQNPRHLVRRRGQEARLRCSPMKGHSHVYWYRQLPEEGLKFMVYLQKENIIDESGMPKERFSAEFPKEGPSILRIQQVVRGDSAAYFCASSPFEGAGEKLFFGSGTQLSVL.

The chain links TRBV11-3 to TRBJ2-1; D remains ambiguous. This CDR3 is 13 amino acids long. V was trimmed by 1 base and J by 6 bases, leaving 7 bases between them. Per germline, CDR1 SGHNT and CDR2 YENEEA. CDR3 nucleotide sequence: TGTGCCAGCAGCTTAGGACTTATCAATGAGCAGTTCTTC. As protein: CASSLGLINEQFF.

This chain connects TRBV7-9 to TRBJ2-1, with 7 positions matching TRBD2. Losses at the gene ends were 6 bases for V and 2 bases for J; bases not matched to a gene: 7. The CDR3 extends over 15 amino acids. Per the germline V gene, CDR1 is SEHNR and CDR2 is FQNEAQ (reference sequence). The CDR3 sequence: CASRASGVTYNEQFF. CDR3 sequence (DNA): TGTGCCAGCAGGGCCAGCGGGGTTACCTACAATGAGCAGTTCTTC.

CDR3 sequence: CASSSGNGYTF. In nucleotides, the CDR3 is TGTGCCAGTAGTTCGGGTAACGGCTACACCTTC. The chain recombines TRBV19 with TRBJ1-2; D is ambiguous. Germline loops: CDR1 LNHDA, CDR2 SQIVND (reference sequence). The V gene lost 5 bases and the J gene lost 8 bases, with 9 bases spanning the gap. The CDR3 contains 11 residues.

The gene calls are TRBV27 and TRBJ2-7; TRBD2 aligns across 7 bases. The CDR3 sequence is 20 residues long. CDR1 MNHEY and CDR2 SMNVEV come from the germline V gene (reference sequence). V trimming: 5 bases; J trimming: 4 bases; junction bases outside the gene matches: 26. CDR3 residues: CASSVLGEGDIGSPGYEQYF. The CDR3 region has the DNA TGTGCCAGCAGTGTACTTGGGGAGGGTGATATTGGTTCCCCCGGGTACGAGCAGTACTTC.

V gene TRBV2 combines with J gene TRBJ2-3; 8 bases fit TRBD2. Germline-derived CDR1 and CDR2 are SNHLY and FYNNEI. The CDR3 consists of 18 residues. V shed 8 bases, J shed 0 bases, and the junction held 16 bases outside the gene matches. Written as DNA, the CDR3 is TGTGCCAGCGGAGGTGGACTAGCCGACGAAAGAAGCACAGATACGCAGTATTTT. This codes for CASGGGLADERSTDTQYF.

V usage is TRBV6-5 and J usage is TRBJ2-4, with 8 bases lining up with TRBD1. V lost 5 bases, J lost 8 bases, and 5 bases stayed unmatched. The V gene's germline CDR1 is MNHEY and CDR2 SVGAGI. The CDR3 has 13 residues. This CDR3 is CASSIQGADIQYF. As DNA, the CDR3 is TGTGCCAGCAGTATCCAGGGGGCGGACATTCAGTACTTC.

The chain uses TRBV7-9 and TRBJ2-5; D is ambiguous. The CDR3 extends over 15 amino acids. V gave up 1 base and J gave up 5 bases, with 14 bases separating them. Germline CDR1 and CDR2: SEHNR and FQNEAQ (reference sequence). This chain's CDR3 is CASSLGVAPRETQYF. CDR3 coding DNA: TGTGCCAGCAGCTTAGGAGTGGCTCCCAGGGAGACCCAGTACTTC.

The CDR3 sequence: CASSPQLAGMLTDTQYF. CDR3 in DNA: TGCGCCAGCAGCCCCCAGCTAGCGGGAATGTTAACAGATACGCAGTATTTT. The gene calls are TRBV5-1 and TRBJ2-3, with 9 bases identical to TRBD2. V lost 4 bases, J lost 3 bases, and 12 bases stayed unmatched. The CDR3 is 17 residues long. CDR1 is SGHRS, CDR2 YFSETQ, per germline.

The V gene is TRBV27, the J gene TRBJ2-1; D is possibly TRBD1 (6 bases). V shed 4 bases and J shed 5 bases, with 15 bases lying between them. The CDR3 has 15 amino acids. Germline CDR1 MNHEY, CDR2 SMNVEV (reference sequence). The CDR3 DNA sequence: TGTGCCAGCAGTTCCAATGGGGGCTCTAACAATGAGCAGTTCTTC. Its protein product is CASSSNGGSNNEQFF.

This clone was observed a single time. The chain is built from TRBV27 and TRBJ2-7; 10 bases match TRBD1. The V segment lost 6 bases and the J segment 3 bases; nucleotides outside the gene matches: 8. Looked up from germline, CDR1 is MNHEY and CDR2 is SMNVEV (reference sequence). There are 15 residues in the CDR3. The CDR3 nucleotides are TGTGCCAGCAGGTTCTCCGGGACAGGGGACTACGAGCAGTACTTC. It specifies CASRFSGTGDYEQYF.

The chain combines TRBV4-1 with TRBJ2-7; D is unclear. The V and J ends lost 0 bases and 3 bases respectively, with 12 bases between them. CDR3 length: 15 amino acids. Germline V gene lookup returns CDR1 MGHRA and CDR2 YSYEKL. CDR3 nucleotides: TGCGCCAGCAGCCAAGAACACAGAACTATCTACGAGCAGTACTTC. Its protein is CASSQEHRTIYEQYF.

The CDR3 region is CASSGGGTDTQYF. The CDR3 nucleotides read TGTGCCAGCAGTGGGGGCGGCACAGATACGCAGTATTTT. This chain connects TRBV2 to TRBJ2-3, with D tentatively TRBD1 (5 bases). V shed 4 bases and J shed 1 base, with 6 bases lying between them. The CDR3 totals 13 residues. Germline CDR1 is SNHLY and CDR2 is FYNNEI. Based on the CDR3 plus reference TRBV2 and TRBJ2-3, the full variable domain is EPEVTQTPSHQVTQMGQEVILRCVPISNHLYFYWYRQILGQKVEFLVSFYNNEISEKSEIFDDQFSVERPDGSNFTLKIRSTKLEDSAMYFCASSGGGTDTQYFGPGTRLTVL.

This chain uses TRBV20-1 with TRBJ2-1; D may be TRBD2 (5 bases). CDR3 size: 11 residues. Per the germline V gene, CDR1 is DFQATT and CDR2 is SNEGSKA (reference sequence). Trimming took off 3 bases at V and 8 bases at J, with 8 bases between the two ends. The CDR3 DNA reads TGCAGTGCTAGTGAGGAGGATGAGCAGTTCTTC. Amino acid sequence: CSASEEDEQFF.

The chain couples TRBV5-6 to TRBJ2-1; D perhaps matches TRBD1 (5 bases). The V and J ends lost 2 bases and 0 bases respectively, with 18 bases between them. Germline lookup yields CDR1 SGHDT and CDR2 YYEEEE. This CDR3 spans 18 amino acids. The CDR3 sequence is CASSFLMGPFSSYNEQFF. The CDR3 coding sequence is TGTGCCAGCAGCTTTTTGATGGGGCCATTTAGCTCCTACAATGAGCAGTTCTTC.